Listed below are T cell receptor beta chains from one sample, sequenced in a study of tumour-infiltrating T cells in Burkitt lymphoma. Some clones are missing from TCRdb's copy, which holds only in-frame ones; the method was immunoSEQ multiplex PCR. Of approximately 2,800 clones in the sample, roughly 77% were seen once. The sequenced material came from tumor tissue. The receptors were sampled from a human donor with diffuse large B-cell lymphoma. CDR3s leave out the opening cysteine and the closing phenylalanine or tryptophan. Fields, in order: D gene, V gene, J gene, clone size, CDR3 protein. D genes are given only for firm matches. Size tells how often a clone was seen (once, few, many) or the class of an expanded clone, and some rows leave it out.

.	TRBV7-8	TRBJ2-7	few	ASSFEGYDYEQY
.	TRBV13	TRBJ1-2	.	ASSLLEDGYT
.	TRBV28	TRBJ1-3	.	ASSLTGGNTIY
.	TRBV6-5	TRBJ1-1	.	ASTEGAGNTEAF
.	TRBV5-6	TRBJ1-4	.	ASSFSEKLF
TRBD2	TRBV7-9	TRBJ2-7	once	ASSSRTSPYEQY
.	TRBV19	TRBJ2-1	.	ASSIPGTQF
.	TRBV4-3	TRBJ2-5	large	ASSQSLWGVETQY
.	TRBV6-6	TRBJ2-1	once	ASSSGPSSYNEQF
.	TRBV20-1	TRBJ1-2	.	SAMGINGYT